This TCR beta chain was identified in a study of Graves' ophthalmopathy and Graves' hyperthyroidism. Amplified material comprised TCR beta CDR3 regions derived from RNA transcripts. Second-round multiplex PCR came after a first-round RT-PCR that employed HTBI primers. TCRdb reanalysed the multiplex PCR reads using MiXCR and keeps one entry per CDR3 protein. The table shows some 390,000 distinct CDR3 sequences, with about 17% occurring only once. CDR1 DFQATT and CDR2 SNEGSKA come from the germline V gene (reference sequence). There are 13 residues in the CDR3. V was shortened by 6 bases and J by 0 bases, with 11 bases between the two germline ends. Regarding the study as a whole: The blood repertoire also included most expanded thyroid clonotypes above 0.001 frequency. The 13-signature model separated ophthalmopathy from stable hyperthyroidism at approximately 91% sensitivity and nearly 82% specificity.

This clonotype was seen many times. Antigen: not known. This TCR came from a young woman with Graves' ophthalmopathy. The genes are TRBV20-1 and TRBJ1-2; perhaps TRBD1 as D (5 bases). The material sequenced was peripheral blood. The CDR3 nucleotides read TGCAGTGCCCTGGACACCCCTAACTATGGCTACACCTTC. Residues: CSALDTPNYGYTF.